This TCR beta chain was found in a study of monozygotic twins with inflammatory bowel disease. Study observations and caveats: Support for any single strong IBD-associated signal or clonotype was not found.

To note about this clonotype: Its antigen is unknown.

The unique tags termed UMIs, each holding a 6-nucleotide sample barcode, were added by means of template switching. TCRdb re-called the 5' RACE reads, yielding one record per CDR3 amino acid sequence without DNA. The sample is made up of fewer than 350,000 distinct CDR3 sequences, and the top ten hold around 2% of it. The CDR3 has 13 amino acids. The germline CDR1 and CDR2 sequences are SNHLY and FYNNEI. The receptor was isolated from a human donor with ulcerative colitis or Crohn's disease, or a healthy co-twin of an affected twin (not recorded which). Sequencing input: blood. This sequence joins TRBV2 and TRBJ2-3. The CDR3 protein is CASSVRGPDTQYF.